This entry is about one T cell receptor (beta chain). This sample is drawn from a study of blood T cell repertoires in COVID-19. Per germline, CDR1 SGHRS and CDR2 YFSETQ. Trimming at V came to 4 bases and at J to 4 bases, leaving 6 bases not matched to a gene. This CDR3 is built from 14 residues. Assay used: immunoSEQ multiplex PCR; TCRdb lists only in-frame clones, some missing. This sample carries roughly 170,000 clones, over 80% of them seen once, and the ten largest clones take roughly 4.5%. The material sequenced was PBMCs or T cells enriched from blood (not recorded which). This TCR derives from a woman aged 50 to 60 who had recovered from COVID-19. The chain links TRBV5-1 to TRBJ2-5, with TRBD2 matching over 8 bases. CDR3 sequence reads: CASSKGLGPETQYF. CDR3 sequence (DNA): TGCGCCAGCAGCAAGGGACTAGGCCCAGAGACCCAGTACTTC.